This record looks at one T cell receptor (beta chain) sequence and its context. The RNA input was roughly 0.45 to 1 ug, and it was reverse transcribed with random hexamers. TCRdb used MiXCR to reprocess the immunoSEQ multiplex PCR reads, holding one entry per CDR3 protein. The table shows roughly 300,000 distinct CDR3 sequences, with about 85% occurring only once. Germline assignment: CDR1 SGHTA and CDR2 FQGTGA. The V gene lost 5 bases and the J gene lost 10 bases, with 18 bases spanning the gap. This CDR3 has 14 residues. The record originates from a study of CD8 T cells in Susac syndrome. The gene calls are TRBV7-3 and TRBJ2-1; D may be TRBD2 (5 bases). This receptor was identified in a human donor with multiple sclerosis. The sample taken for sequencing was CD8+ T cells from PBMCs. Here the CDR3 reads CASSHAEGRGEQFF. In DNA form, the CDR3 reads TGTGCCAGCAGCCACGCAGAGGGCCGAGGCGAGCAGTTCTTC.